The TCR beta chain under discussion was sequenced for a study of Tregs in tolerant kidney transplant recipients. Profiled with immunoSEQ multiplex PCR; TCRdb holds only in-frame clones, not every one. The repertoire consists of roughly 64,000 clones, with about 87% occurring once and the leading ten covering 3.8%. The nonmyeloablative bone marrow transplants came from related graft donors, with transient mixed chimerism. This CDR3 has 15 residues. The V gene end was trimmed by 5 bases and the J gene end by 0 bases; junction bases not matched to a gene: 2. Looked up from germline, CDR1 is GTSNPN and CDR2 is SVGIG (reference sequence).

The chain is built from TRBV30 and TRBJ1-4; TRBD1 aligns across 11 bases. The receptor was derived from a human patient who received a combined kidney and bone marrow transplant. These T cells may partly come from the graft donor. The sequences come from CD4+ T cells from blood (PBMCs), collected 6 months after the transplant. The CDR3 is CAWADRGPTNEKLFF. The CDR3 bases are TGTGCCTGGGCGGACAGGGGGCCAACTAATGAAAAACTGTTTTTT.